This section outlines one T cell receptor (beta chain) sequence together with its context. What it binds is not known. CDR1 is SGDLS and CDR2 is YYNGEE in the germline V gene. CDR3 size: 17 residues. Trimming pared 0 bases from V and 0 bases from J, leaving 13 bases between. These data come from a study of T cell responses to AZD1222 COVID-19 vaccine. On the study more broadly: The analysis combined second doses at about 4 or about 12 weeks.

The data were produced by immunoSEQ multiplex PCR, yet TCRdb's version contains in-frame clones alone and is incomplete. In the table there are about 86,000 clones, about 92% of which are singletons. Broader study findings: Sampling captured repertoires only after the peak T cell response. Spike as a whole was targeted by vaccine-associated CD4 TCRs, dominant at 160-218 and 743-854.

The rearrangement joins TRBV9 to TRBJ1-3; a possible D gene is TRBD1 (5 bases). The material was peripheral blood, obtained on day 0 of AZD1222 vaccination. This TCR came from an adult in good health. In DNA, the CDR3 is TGTGCCAGCAGCGTAGGATGGGGGGGTTTCTCTGGAAACACCATATATTTT. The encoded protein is CASSVGWGGFSGNTIYF.